This TCR beta chain derives from a study of blood T cells in healthy people across ages (dated by TCRdb to about 2015). Broadly, across the study: Template switching captured roughly one uniquely barcoded TCR beta cDNA molecule per two T cells in model experiments. To track age-related changes in TCR beta repertoire diversity, the study relied on deep sequencing normalized with unique cDNA molecular identifiers. The study analyzed two additional independent replicas of 1 million unique cDNA reads from the same blood draw for two donors, one aged 18 to 30 and one aged 80 or older. Donors were grouped into four age groups: young (average roughly 16 years), middle-aged (roughly 40), aged (over 55) and long-lived (82). Findings and caveats that apply to the study as a whole: Since profiling was done on bulk unsorted PBMCs, naive and antigen-experienced compartments could not be conclusively compared. Observed TCR beta diversity correlated strongly with the percentage of naive T cells measured by flow cytometry. The long-lived group showed more naive CD4+ T cells, fewer expanded clones and increased TCR diversity than the aged group, suggesting age selection. The CMV infection status of donors was not known, potentially confounding age-related changes in expanded clonotypes. Estimates of total diversity based on one million sequenced T cells were considered lower bounds and underestimates. As age increased, observed TCR beta diversity per million T cells dropped in a roughly linear way, and a significant reduction was already evident by age 40.

The CDR3 spans 17 residues, from the cysteine through the phenylalanine. Only the CDR3 part of the read is kept: 51 bases, read in frame from the first base. Library generation was performed with 5' RACE. Sequencing was performed on an Illumina HiSeq 2500. A second about 7 to 11 cycle PCR used a sample-barcoded 5' primer and a J-beta primer mix. A template-switch 5' adaptor carrying 12 random nucleotides introduced a unique molecular identifier onto each TCR beta cDNA molecule. At least 2.5 million CDR3-containing paired-end reads were obtained from each sample. The Mint cDNA synthesis kit, primed by a TRBC-specific oligonucleotide, was used to synthesize first-strand cDNA from all RNA. Following uracil-DNA glycosylase treatment, a first 18-cycle PCR with universal primers M1SS and BC2_uni_R was performed on all cDNA. The source study handled its data this way. For normalization, 1 million high-quality reads were randomly selected from each sample, with every read carrying a distinct molecular identifier. Instead of being binned into consensus sequences, reads with shared molecular identifiers were discarded. CDR3 identification, clonotype clustering and error correction used MiTCR with a Q25 quality threshold and the strictest error-elimination algorithm. Lower-bound total TCR beta diversity was estimated with a nonparametric unseen species model using Euler transformation. Using fastp trimming at Q25 and MiXCR clonotype assembly, TCRdb reanalyzed the public sequencing data and kept in-frame beta chains. When rows share a CDR3 protein, they turn into one entry using the most common DNA and genes. It is TCRdb's table, rather than the study itself, that gives the V and J calls and clone size. In all, the sample holds roughly 500,000 distinct CDR3 sequences, and nearly 25% of those were seen once. The ten top clones hold approximately 8.7% of the sample.

Donors were a few dozen systemically healthy Caucasian individuals from Russia aged roughly 6 to 90 years. Each donor gave ten milliliters of peripheral blood, drawn into EDTA-treated Vacutainer tubes. Ficoll-Paque density-gradient centrifugation was used to isolate PBMCs, with at least 6.5 million obtained per sample. Trizol reagent was used to extract total RNA from the PBMCs, yielding at least 6 micrograms per sample. For every donor, flow cytometry on a PBMC aliquot measured the percentage of naive CD45RAhigh/CD27high T cells. This clonotype appeared a single time. This receptor's antigen is unknown. No base qualities exist here, and no much larger clone lies one base off it. The same data also contributed to another study, on T cells of mothers and their children. As noted in the second study: The donors were nine systemically healthy Caucasian individuals, made up of three mothers and their six children. cDNA synthesis consumed the entire amount of extracted RNA, loaded at around 1.5 ug RNA in each 15 ul reaction. In the second PCR, the M1S primer introduced both the sample barcodes and 2-4 random nucleotides. Each mother yielded over 9 million TCR beta CDR3 reads and each child about 3 million reads. TCR recombination output is similarly shaped by thymic selection in related and unrelated pairs, with a minor effect exerted by inherited differences. Related mother-child pairs always showed normalized repertoire overlap that was slightly higher than in unrelated mother-child pairs, though the difference was never significant. Persistent microchimeric T cell clones were not detected, at a sensitivity of about 90 clones per million clonotypes. The study used deep NGS to compare TCR beta repertoires of mothers and children, seeking features distinguishing related mother-child pairs from unrelated individuals. Mothers averaged roughly 40 +/- 4 years of age and children averaged around 11 +/- 4 years. Libraries were sequenced on Illumina HiSeq 2000 with 100+100 nt paired-end reads after adapter ligation with NEBNext reagents. To prevent cross-contamination, the mother and child libraries were prepared one month apart and sequenced in separate runs. For each donor, between about 500,000 and 2,200,000 distinct TCR beta clonotypes were identified. Naive TCR beta clonotypes were estimated from low-frequency clonotypes matched to each donor's FACS-determined naive share, without sorting.

The V and J genes are TRBV21-1 and TRBJ2-3; TRBD1, the table's D call, was not compared with the DNA. TRBV21-1 is described as a pseudogene. Sequences were obtained from blood. The sequence was obtained from a boy between 10 and 17 years old in good health. This receptor has the CDR3 CASSQLLYRDGTDTQYF. The base sequence is TGTGCCAGCAGCCAACTTCTTTACAGGGATGGCACAGATACGCAGTATTTT.